These 21 T cell receptor beta chains share one sample of origin, sequenced in a study of Graves' ophthalmopathy and Graves' hyperthyroidism. Amplifying from RNA transcripts, the study obtained TCR beta CDR3 regions. First-round RT-PCR employed HTBI primers, with a second-round multiplex PCR after it. Each CDR3 protein gets one entry after TCRdb re-called the multiplex PCR reads with MiXCR. Among approximately 480,000 distinct CDR3 sequences listed, approximately 15% were seen once. Sequencing was carried out using blood. The origin of the receptors is a woman aged 25-40 years with Graves' ophthalmopathy.

This clonotype occurred many times. The chain is built from TRBV7-4 and TRBJ1-3; 7 bases map to TRBD1. The CDR3 runs 14 residues. J gave up 2 bases and V 5 bases, and 3 bases lay outside the gene matches. In germline, CDR1 is SGHVT, CDR2 SQSDAQ. The DNA of the CDR3 is TGTGCCAGCAGCAGGGACAGTCCTGGAAACACCATATATTTT. Protein product: CASSRDSPGNTIYF.

This clonotype was seen repeatedly, ten times or more. J is TRBJ2-7 and V is TRBV6-1; D remains unclear. V shed 2 bases and J shed 3 bases, with 8 bases lying between them. Germline-derived CDR1 and CDR2 are MNHNS and SASEGT. The CDR3 is made up of 13 amino acids. The CDR3 loop reads CASSEPERYEQYF. CDR3 bases: TGTGCCAGCAGTGAACCTGAACGCTACGAGCAGTACTTC.

Ten or more counts support this clonotype. The genes are TRBV11-3 and TRBJ2-5, with 9 bases lining up with TRBD1. J gave up 5 bases and V 6 bases, and 22 bases lay outside the gene matches. CDR3 length equals 19 residues. Germline-derived CDR1 and CDR2 are SGHNT and YENEEA. CDR3 residues: CASSSPGTGTIRGSETQYF. The CDR3 DNA is TGTGCCAGCAGTTCGCCCGGGACAGGGACCATTCGGGGGAGCGAGACCCAGTACTTC.

This clonotype was observed many times. The genes are TRBV15 and TRBJ2-2; D uncertain. The CDR3 length is 13 residues. Per the germline V gene, CDR1 is LNHNV and CDR2 is YYDKDF (reference sequence). V lost 4 bases, J lost 4 bases, and 7 bases lay in between. CDR3 in DNA: TGTGCCACCAGCATACGGATCACCGGGGAGCTGTTTTTT. Amino acid sequence: CATSIRITGELFF.

The rearrangement joins TRBV29-1 to TRBJ2-5; either TRBD1 or TRBD2 may fit D (6 bases each). Between the trimmed V and J ends, which lost 1 base and 0 bases, there was a span of 21 bases. The CDR3 is 18 residues long. Germline CDR1 and CDR2: SQVTM and ANQGSEA. The CDR3 nucleotides read TGCAGCGTTGAAGGCCTCAGGCAGGGGACTCCGTACCAAGAGACCCAGTACTTC. This gives the protein CSVEGLRQGTPYQETQYF.

V usage is TRBV19 and J usage is TRBJ1-2; possible D gene TRBD1, 6 bases. This CDR3 spans 15 amino acids. Trimming left V 3 bases short and J 0 bases short, with 11 bases between. Per germline, CDR1 LNHDA and CDR2 SQIVND (reference sequence). CDR3 nucleotides: TGTGCCAGTAGTATCGACAGGTTAGCTAACTATGGCTACACCTTC. Translation gives CASSIDRLANYGYTF. Filled out from reference TRBV19 and TRBJ1-2, the complete variable domain reads DGGITQSPKYLFRKEGQNVTLSCEQNLNHDAMYWYRQDPGQGLRLIYYSQIVNDFQKGDIAEGYSVSREKKESFPLTVTSAQKNPTAFYLCASSIDRLANYGYTFGSGTRLTVV.

This clonotype appeared a few times. The chain has TRBV7-9 and TRBJ2-2; D call uncertain. The CDR3 has 12 amino acids. V was trimmed by 5 bases and J by 6 bases, leaving 7 bases between them. Germline loops: CDR1 SEHNR, CDR2 FQNEAQ (reference sequence). The CDR3 spells CASSHPSGELFF. The CDR3 nucleotides are TGTGCCAGCAGCCACCCTTCCGGGGAGCTGTTTTTT.

Ten or more counts support this clonotype. The chain combines TRBV15 with TRBJ1-6, with D hard to call. Germline assignment: CDR1 LNHNV and CDR2 YYDKDF (reference sequence). Trimming took 0 bases from V and 3 from J, leaving 6 bases between them. The CDR3 is 15 residues long. The DNA of the CDR3 is TGTGCCACCAGCAGAGATGGCAACTATAATTCACCCCTCCACTTT. Translating it yields CATSRDGNYNSPLHF.

This clonotype was recorded a few times. The gene calls are TRBV9 and TRBJ2-2, with 8 bases aligning to TRBD1. V dropped 0 bases and J dropped 6; count of bases not matched to a gene: 13. The CDR3 has 18 residues. Germline CDR1 and CDR2: SGDLS and YYNGEE. The CDR3 is CASSVAPAQGAMSGELFF. Written as DNA, the CDR3 is TGTGCCAGCAGCGTAGCTCCGGCTCAGGGGGCGATGTCCGGGGAGCTGTTTTTT.

The table lists this clonotype with many counts. This chain uses TRBV19 with TRBJ1-3, with TRBD1 matching over 7 bases. J gave up 0 bases and V 5 bases, and 7 bases lay outside the gene matches. The CDR3 sequence is 16 residues long. Germline CDR1 and CDR2: LNHDA and SQIVND (reference sequence). The CDR3 region has the DNA TGTGCCAGTAGTGGGGGACAGCCCGTCTCTGGAAACACCATATATTTT. Protein: CASSGGQPVSGNTIYF.

This clonotype was seen many times. This chain uses TRBV24-1 with TRBJ2-2; possible D gene TRBD2, 6 bases. This CDR3 contains 17 residues. Between the trimmed V and J ends, which lost 1 base and 3 bases, there was a span of 14 bases. Per the germline V gene, CDR1 is KGHDR and CDR2 is SFDVKD. Here the CDR3 reads CATSDFAGRMDTGELFF. The CDR3 bases are TGTGCCACCAGTGATTTCGCAGGGAGGATGGACACCGGGGAGCTGTTTTTT.

This clonotype was counted many times. The chain couples TRBV2 to TRBJ2-7, with 8 bases matching TRBD1. CDR3 size: 15 residues. The germline gives CDR1 SNHLY, CDR2 FYNNEI. Trimming at V came to 7 bases and at J to 1 base, leaving 9 bases not matched to a gene. CDR3 sequence: CASTMGQVKSYEQYF. As DNA, the CDR3 is TGTGCCAGCACCATGGGACAGGTTAAGTCCTACGAGCAGTACTTC.

This clonotype was counted many times. The chain recombines TRBV28 with TRBJ2-6, with D perhaps given as TRBD1 or TRBD2 (5 bases each). With 3 bases removed from V and 0 bases from J, the gap between germline ends came to 12 bases. The germline V gene encodes CDR1 MDHEN and CDR2 SYDVKM. The CDR3 covers 17 residues. CDR3 DNA sequence: TGTGCCAGCAGTTTCGGGACGGCTGCCTCTGGGGCCAACGTCCTGACTTTC. Its translation: CASSFGTAASGANVLTF.

This clonotype was counted ten times or more. The junction shows a germline mismatch at one end, possibly a read error. V gene TRBV11-2 combines with J gene TRBJ2-4; D possibly corresponds to TRBD2 (6 bases). The V gene's germline CDR1 is SGHAT and CDR2 FQNNGV. The CDR3 consists of 16 residues. The DNA of the CDR3 is TGTGCCAGCAGCTTAGATTGGAGGGGCGCCAAAAACATTAAGTACTTC. This translates into CASSLDWRGAKNIKYF.

This clonotype was counted many times. This chain links TRBV28 with TRBJ1-2; 9 bases are shared with TRBD1. The CDR3 runs 13 residues. J was trimmed by 7 bases and V by 5 bases; bases with no gene match: 5. Germline V gene lookup returns CDR1 MDHEN and CDR2 SYDVKM. CDR3 sequence: CASSPDRGSGYTF. The CDR3 DNA sequence: TGTGCCAGCAGTCCGGACAGGGGAAGTGGCTACACCTTC.

This clonotype came up many times. The CDR3 loop reads CASSSSTGYAFF. The CDR3 nucleotides read TGTGCCAGCAGCTCCTCGACAGGGTATGCTTTCTTT. The chain couples TRBV12-3 or TRBV12-4 to TRBJ1-1, with 7 bases identical to TRBD1. The length of the CDR3 is 12 residues. V lost 6 bases, J lost 11 bases, and 9 bases stayed unmatched.

This clonotype showed up many times. The V and J genes are TRBV27 and TRBJ2-7; D perhaps matches TRBD2 (6 bases). The CDR3 length is 12 residues. The germline V gene encodes CDR1 MNHEY and CDR2 SMNVEV (reference sequence). Trimming shortened V by 6 bases and J by 2 bases, and 8 bases separated the two germline ends. The CDR3 spells CASRGEAYEQYF. Here the CDR3 DNA reads TGTGCCAGCAGGGGGGAGGCCTACGAGCAGTACTTC.

Ten or more counts support this clonotype. The chain is built from TRBV27 and TRBJ2-2; a weak D match, TRBD2 (5 bases). Germline CDR1 and CDR2: MNHEY and SMNVEV (reference sequence). Trimming removed 4 bases at V and 3 bases at J, with 9 bases between. The length of the CDR3 is 14 residues. The CDR3 sequence is CASSSDSYTGELFF. DNA for the CDR3: TGTGCCAGCAGTTCGGACTCCTACACCGGGGAGCTGTTTTTT.

This clonotype was counted many times. The genes are TRBV12-3 or TRBV12-4 and TRBJ1-6, with D uncertain. V lost 5 bases to trimming and J lost 14 bases, with 19 bases between them. The CDR3 totals 14 residues. The CDR3 DNA reads as TGTGCCAGCAGTACAACAGCTACCAATGAGGCCCTCCACTTT. Residues: CASSTTATNEALHF.

This clonotype was seen ten or more times. V usage is TRBV28 and J usage is TRBJ1-1; no reliable D call. Germline V gives CDR1 MDHEN, CDR2 SYDVKM. This CDR3 contains 14 residues. The V and J ends lost 5 bases and 1 base respectively, with 11 bases between them. CDR3 amino acids: CASSPLRKNTEAFF. The CDR3 bases are TGTGCCAGCAGTCCCCTTCGGAAGAACACTGAAGCTTTCTTT.

The table lists this clonotype with many counts. The chain carries TRBV16 and TRBJ1-6; 8 nucleotides match TRBD1. This CDR3 contains 16 residues. The germline V gene has CDR1 KGHSY and CDR2 FQNENV. Trimming cost V 2 bases and J 10 bases; bases outside gene matches: 10. CDR3 nucleotide sequence: TGTGCCAGCAGCCAAACCACAGACAGGGGATACTCACCCCTCCACTTT. Amino acids: CASSQTTDRGYSPLHF.